These T cell receptor beta chains were read from a single sample in a study of shared clonotypes between healthy human individuals. Assay used: immunoSEQ multiplex PCR; TCRdb lists only in-frame clones, some missing. The sample consists of 600,000 to 750,000 clones, about nine tenths of them appearing once. The sample taken for sequencing was memory CD8+ T cells from PBMCs. Receptor source: a man aged 18 to 30 in good health. Some clones in this sample may be carry-over from other donors' samples. CDR3s include the opening cysteine and the closing phenylalanine or tryptophan. Each record gives: V gene, D gene, J gene, clone size, CDR3 DNA, CDR3 protein. A D gene is named only where the DNA matches it firmly. The size field is filled for only some rows; it gives once, few, many or a size class.

v_gene: TRBV5-1; d_gene: -; j_gene: TRBJ1-2; abundance: -; CDR3nt: TGCGCCAGCAGCTTGGAAATGCAGGGGACTACCCCTGCCGACTATGGCTACACCTTC; CDR3aa: CASSLEMQGTTPADYGYTF
v_gene: TRBV15; d_gene: TRBD2; j_gene: TRBJ2-1; abundance: -; CDR3nt: TGTGCCACCAGGGAGGGACTAGCGGGAGTCAATGAGCAGTTCTTC; CDR3aa: CATREGLAGVNEQFF
v_gene: TRBV15; d_gene: -; j_gene: TRBJ1-5; abundance: -; CDR3nt: TGTGCCACCAGCAGAGATTTGCCGGGCAGGGACAATCAGCCCCAGCATTTT; CDR3aa: CATSRDLPGRDNQPQHF
v_gene: TRBV6-5; d_gene: -; j_gene: TRBJ1-5; abundance: many; CDR3nt: TGTGCCAGCAGTTATAAAAATAGCAATCAGCCCCAGCATTTT; CDR3aa: CASSYKNSNQPQHF
v_gene: TRBV2; d_gene: -; j_gene: TRBJ2-7; abundance: -; CDR3nt: TGTGCCAGCAGTGACTTAAGGGGGGCCTACGAGCAGTACTTC; CDR3aa: CASSDLRGAYEQYF
v_gene: TRBV5-4; d_gene: -; j_gene: TRBJ2-2; abundance: -; CDR3nt: TGTGCCAGCAGCTCTGAGACGTCAAAGGGGAGGACCGGGGAGCTGTTTTTT; CDR3aa: CASSSETSKGRTGELFF
v_gene: TRBV10-3; d_gene: -; j_gene: TRBJ1-1; abundance: -; CDR3nt: TGTGCCATCAGTGGGAACGAAGGATCGAACACTGAAGCTTTCTTT; CDR3aa: CAISGNEGSNTEAFF
v_gene: TRBV11-2; d_gene: TRBD1; j_gene: TRBJ2-3; abundance: -; CDR3nt: TGTGCCAGCACCAAACTACCCCAGGGGGTCCCAGATACGCAGTATTTT; CDR3aa: CASTKLPQGVPDTQYF
v_gene: TRBV27; d_gene: -; j_gene: TRBJ1-1; abundance: -; CDR3nt: TGTGCCAGCAGTTTGGGGGGCGCGACTGAAGCTTTCTTT; CDR3aa: CASSLGGATEAFF
v_gene: TRBV5-1; d_gene: -; j_gene: TRBJ2-1; abundance: -; CDR3nt: TGCGCCAGCAGCTTGGGGGGGGCGAGCTCCTACAATGAGCAGTTCTTC; CDR3aa: CASSLGGASSYNEQFF
v_gene: TRBV6-6; d_gene: TRBD2; j_gene: TRBJ2-5; abundance: once; CDR3nt: TGTGCCATAAAAAGCCCTAGCGGGAATCAAGAGACCCAGTACTTC; CDR3aa: CAIKSPSGNQETQYF
v_gene: TRBV7-3; d_gene: -; j_gene: TRBJ2-2; abundance: many; CDR3nt: TGTGCCAGCAGCTCCCGGGTGGCCGGGGAGCTGTTTTTT; CDR3aa: CASSSRVAGELFF
v_gene: TRBV6-5; d_gene: TRBD1; j_gene: TRBJ2-1; abundance: -; CDR3nt: TGTGCCAGCAGCCCGGACAGGGTGTCCTACAATGAGCAGTTCTTC; CDR3aa: CASSPDRVSYNEQFF
v_gene: TRBV11-2; d_gene: -; j_gene: TRBJ1-1; abundance: -; CDR3nt: TGTGCCAGCAGCCCGATGGGTCTTTGGGAGGAGAATGGGAGTACTGAAGCTTTCTTT; CDR3aa: CASSPMGLWEENGSTEAFF
v_gene: TRBV27; d_gene: TRBD2; j_gene: TRBJ2-1; abundance: -; CDR3nt: TGTGCCAGCAGACCATTTTGGACTAGCCAACATGAGCAGTTCTTC; CDR3aa: CASRPFWTSQHEQFF
v_gene: TRBV29-1; d_gene: -; j_gene: TRBJ2-3; abundance: -; CDR3nt: TGCAGCGTTGTCGGTACGATTGCTAGCACAGATACGCAGTATTTT; CDR3aa: CSVVGTIASTDTQYF
v_gene: TRBV5-6; d_gene: -; j_gene: TRBJ2-7; abundance: -; CDR3nt: TGTGCCAGCAGCTGGGGGACACACTCCTACGAGCAGTACTTC; CDR3aa: CASSWGTHSYEQYF
v_gene: TRBV28; d_gene: -; j_gene: TRBJ1-2; abundance: -; CDR3nt: TGTGCCAGCAGTTTAGTTGGGACTGTGAACGATTATACCTCTCTATCGGGGGACACCTTC; CDR3aa: CASSLVGTVNDYTSLSGDTF
v_gene: TRBV6-1; d_gene: -; j_gene: TRBJ1-4; abundance: -; CDR3nt: TGTGCCAGCAGTGGACAGCTTCGTGTCAGGGAAAAACTGTTTTTT; CDR3aa: CASSGQLRVREKLFF
v_gene: TRBV5-1; d_gene: -; j_gene: TRBJ2-1; abundance: -; CDR3nt: TGCGCCAGCAGCTTGGGGGAATATATACCCGGGACCTACAATGAGCAGTTCTTC; CDR3aa: CASSLGEYIPGTYNEQFF
v_gene: TRBV7-6; d_gene: -; j_gene: TRBJ2-6; abundance: -; CDR3nt: TGTGCCAGCAGCTTAGTGGGGCCTGGGGCCAACGTCCTGACTTTC; CDR3aa: CASSLVGPGANVLTF
v_gene: TRBV4-3; d_gene: -; j_gene: TRBJ2-7; abundance: -; CDR3nt: TGCGCCAGCAGCCAAGATTTCAGGGGATTCTACGAGCAGTACTTC; CDR3aa: CASSQDFRGFYEQYF
v_gene: TRBV4-3; d_gene: -; j_gene: TRBJ2-1; abundance: -; CDR3nt: TGCGCCAGCAGCCAAGACCTCGAACGGGAGTTGAGCAATGAGCAGTTCTTC; CDR3aa: CASSQDLERELSNEQFF
v_gene: TRBV9; d_gene: -; j_gene: TRBJ2-1; abundance: -; CDR3nt: TGTGCCAGCAGCGTCGGGAGATCCTACAATGAGCAGTTCTTC; CDR3aa: CASSVGRSYNEQFF
v_gene: TRBV6-5; d_gene: -; j_gene: TRBJ2-7; abundance: -; CDR3nt: TGTGCCAGCAGTTACAGTGGCTTGGCTTTCGAGCAGTACTTC; CDR3aa: CASSYSGLAFEQYF
v_gene: TRBV19; d_gene: -; j_gene: TRBJ1-2; abundance: -; CDR3nt: TGTGCCAGTAGCCCTAGGTCTAGATTCTATGGCTACACCTTC; CDR3aa: CASSPRSRFYGYTF
v_gene: TRBV7-9; d_gene: TRBD1; j_gene: TRBJ2-7; abundance: -; CDR3nt: TGTGCCAGCAGCTTAGGGCGGGACAGGGTGGAGGTCGAGCAGTACTTC; CDR3aa: CASSLGRDRVEVEQYF
v_gene: TRBV7-2; d_gene: TRBD2; j_gene: TRBJ2-1; abundance: -; CDR3nt: TGTGCCAGCAGCTCTAGGACTAGCGGGACTCTGTATGAGCAGTTCTTC; CDR3aa: CASSSRTSGTLYEQFF
v_gene: TRBV29-1; d_gene: -; j_gene: TRBJ2-7; abundance: -; CDR3nt: TGCAGCGTGGCGGGGGACAGCGCCTACGAGCAGTGCTTC; CDR3aa: CSVAGDSAYEQCF
v_gene: TRBV25-1; d_gene: -; j_gene: TRBJ2-5; abundance: -; CDR3nt: TGTGCCAGCAGTGAATGGGACTTTAAGACGGGGACCCAGTACTTC; CDR3aa: CASSEWDFKTGTQYF
v_gene: TRBV4-1; d_gene: TRBD1; j_gene: TRBJ1-4; abundance: -; CDR3nt: TGCGCCAGCAGCCAATCTCGAGACAGGGGTGAAAAACTGTTTTTT; CDR3aa: CASSQSRDRGEKLFF
v_gene: TRBV6-5; d_gene: -; j_gene: TRBJ1-1; abundance: -; CDR3nt: TGTGCCGCGGGGAGCACTGAAGCTTTCTTT; CDR3aa: CAAGSTEAFF
v_gene: TRBV6-6; d_gene: -; j_gene: TRBJ2-7; abundance: -; CDR3nt: TGTGCCAGCAGTTACCCGTCGGGGTATCTCTACGAGCAGTACTTC; CDR3aa: CASSYPSGYLYEQYF
v_gene: TRBV27; d_gene: TRBD1; j_gene: TRBJ1-5; abundance: -; CDR3nt: TGTGCCAGTAAGGCCGACAGGGGCGGTCAGCCCCAGCATTTT; CDR3aa: CASKADRGGQPQHF
v_gene: TRBV10-3; d_gene: -; j_gene: TRBJ2-7; abundance: -; CDR3nt: TGTGCCATCAGTGTAGGGGGATCCTACGAGCAGTACTTC; CDR3aa: CAISVGGSYEQYF
v_gene: TRBV7-9; d_gene: -; j_gene: TRBJ1-1; abundance: few; CDR3nt: TGTGCCAGCAGCTTAGGGCAGCCGGGCACTGAAGCTTTCTTT; CDR3aa: CASSLGQPGTEAFF
v_gene: TRBV29-1; d_gene: TRBD1; j_gene: TRBJ1-2; abundance: once; CDR3nt: TGCAGCGTCGGGGACAGGGAGACAGAAGGCTACACCTTC; CDR3aa: CSVGDRETEGYTF
v_gene: TRBV11-1; d_gene: -; j_gene: TRBJ1-2; abundance: once; CDR3nt: TGTGCCAGCACCAACCACAAAGGCGGCTACACCTTC; CDR3aa: CASTNHKGGYTF
v_gene: TRBV6-5; d_gene: -; j_gene: TRBJ1-1; abundance: -; CDR3nt: TGTGCCATCGAATTTACTGACGGGAACACTGAAGCTTTCTTT; CDR3aa: CAIEFTDGNTEAFF
v_gene: TRBV7-9; d_gene: TRBD1; j_gene: TRBJ2-7; abundance: -; CDR3nt: TGTGCCAGCAGCTTAGCGGGACAGGTCTACGAGCAGTACTTC; CDR3aa: CASSLAGQVYEQYF
v_gene: TRBV5-6; d_gene: -; j_gene: TRBJ2-7; abundance: -; CDR3nt: TGTGCCAGCAGCCTACGGACAGACTCCTACGAGCAGTACTTC; CDR3aa: CASSLRTDSYEQYF
v_gene: TRBV6-1; d_gene: -; j_gene: TRBJ2-7; abundance: few; CDR3nt: TGTGCCAGCATGAGGGCCACCGTGACCCCAGGCGAGCAGTACTTC; CDR3aa: CASMRATVTPGEQYF
v_gene: TRBV5-4; d_gene: -; j_gene: TRBJ2-5; abundance: -; CDR3nt: TGTGCCAGCAGCCCCGGGGGCCAAGAGACCCAGTACTTC; CDR3aa: CASSPGGQETQYF
v_gene: TRBV27; d_gene: TRBD2; j_gene: TRBJ2-1; abundance: -; CDR3nt: TGTGCCAGCAGTCCCCCCCCCAGCGGGATGGTGGGCGAGCAGTTCTTC; CDR3aa: CASSPPPSGMVGEQFF
v_gene: TRBV28; d_gene: -; j_gene: TRBJ1-4; abundance: -; CDR3nt: TGTGCCAGTCGGTTTGGCTGGGGTGAAAAACTGTTTTTT; CDR3aa: CASRFGWGEKLFF
v_gene: TRBV28; d_gene: -; j_gene: TRBJ2-1; abundance: -; CDR3nt: TGTGCCAGCAGTTTCCGGCGGAGCTCCTACAATGAGCAGTTCTTC; CDR3aa: CASSFRRSSYNEQFF
v_gene: TRBV21-1; d_gene: -; j_gene: TRBJ2-6; abundance: once; CDR3nt: TGTGCCAGCACCTCAGAAGGGGCTGGGGCCAACGTCCTGACTTTC; CDR3aa: CASTSEGAGANVLTF
v_gene: TRBV27; d_gene: -; j_gene: TRBJ2-3; abundance: -; CDR3nt: TGTGCCAGCACCTCTTTCCGGGAAGACACAGATACGCAGTATTTT; CDR3aa: CASTSFREDTDTQYF
v_gene: TRBV7-9; d_gene: TRBD2; j_gene: TRBJ2-1; abundance: -; CDR3nt: TGTGCCAGCAGCAAAAGGCCGGGACTAGCGGAGACCAATGAGCAGTTCTTC; CDR3aa: CASSKRPGLAETNEQFF
v_gene: TRBV27; d_gene: TRBD1; j_gene: TRBJ1-4; abundance: -; CDR3nt: TGTGCCAGCTATCCTATTCCCCCCGGGACAGTGACTGAAAAACTGTTTTTT; CDR3aa: CASYPIPPGTVTEKLFF
v_gene: TRBV4-3; d_gene: TRBD2; j_gene: TRBJ2-3; abundance: -; CDR3nt: TGCGCCAGCAGCCAAGATTTCGGGCTAGCGGGAGCGACAGATACGCAGTATTTT; CDR3aa: CASSQDFGLAGATDTQYF
v_gene: TRBV6-1; d_gene: -; j_gene: TRBJ1-4; abundance: -; CDR3nt: TGTGCCAGCAGTGGCCGGCGCGAGGAAAAACTGTTTTTT; CDR3aa: CASSGRREEKLFF
v_gene: TRBV7-9; d_gene: -; j_gene: TRBJ1-2; abundance: -; CDR3nt: TGTGCAGGCCGGGATGGCTACACCTTC; CDR3aa: CAGRDGYTF
v_gene: TRBV27; d_gene: TRBD2; j_gene: TRBJ2-7; abundance: -; CDR3nt: TGTGCCAGCAGTTTTAGAGGACTAGCGGGATTCTACGAGCAGTACTTC; CDR3aa: CASSFRGLAGFYEQYF
v_gene: TRBV27; d_gene: TRBD1; j_gene: TRBJ2-7; abundance: once; CDR3nt: TGTGCCAGCAGTTTATATGTGGGACAGGGTTCAGCCGAGCAGTACTTC; CDR3aa: CASSLYVGQGSAEQYF